These 14 T cell receptor beta chains share one sample of origin, sequenced in a study of T cells expressing NK-cell markers (dated by TCRdb to between 2020 and 2021). Library creation used 5' RACE. Sequencing was carried out with an Illumina HiSeq 2000. Following reprocessing of the reads by TCRdb, the data hold one row per CDR3 protein sequence and no DNA is available. This sample's table lists about 370,000 distinct CDR3 sequences. The ten biggest clones cover about 10% of the sample. Input material: blood T cells: a sorted CD56 or NKG2C T cell subset, CD4+ or CD8+ T cells, or bulk PBMC T cells (not recorded which). These receptor sequences come from a woman aged 50 to 60 in good health. Donor details come from another sample of the same person, matched by shared clones.

This sequence joins TRBV12-3 or TRBV12-4 and TRBJ2-5; there is no DNA to check the TCRdb D call of TRBD1. The CDR3 is made up of 13 amino acids. The CDR3 protein is CASSLKQAETQYF.

The chain combines TRBV5-1 with TRBJ2-1; no DNA is available, so the TRBD2 call from TCRdb remains unchecked. The CDR3 length is 12 residues. Germline values: CDR1 SGHRS, CDR2 YFSETQ. CDR3 protein: CASSLAGVEQFF.

The rearrangement links TRBV11-2 to TRBJ2-3; there is no DNA to check the TCRdb D call of TRBD2. In germline, CDR1 is SGHAT, CDR2 FQNNGV. The CDR3 contains 19 residues. The CDR3 sequence is CASSLGLAGVGPSTDTQYF.

V is TRBV20-1 and J is TRBJ1-1; TCRdb outputs TRBD1, but without DNA this stays unchecked. CDR3 size: 14 residues. From germline, CDR1 is DFQATT and CDR2 SNEGSKA (reference sequence). This chain's CDR3 is CSAFRIQGKAEAFF.

The chain couples TRBV11-2 to TRBJ2-2; as DNA is missing, the TRBD1 call by TCRdb cannot be tested. Germline CDR1 SGHAT, CDR2 FQNNGV. The CDR3 contains 14 residues. The CDR3 loop is CASSYTGGAGELFF.

The V gene is TRBV4-1, the J gene TRBJ2-7; TCRdb proposes TRBD1, but this gene call is untestable without DNA. Germline V gene data show CDR1 as MGHRA and CDR2 as YSYEKL. CDR3 size: 15 residues. CDR3 amino acids: CASSQGQGNLYEQYF.

The V gene is TRBV6-5, the J gene TRBJ2-7. This CDR3 has 15 residues. Germline values: CDR1 MNHEY, CDR2 SVGAGI. The CDR3 sequence is CASNKSGGKYYEQYF.

The chain joins TRBV5-1 to TRBJ2-3; TCRdb's D call of TRBD2 is untestable without DNA. This CDR3 is 15 amino acids long. Germline CDR1 is SGHRS and CDR2 is YFSETQ. CDR3 loop: CASSLGLAGDSKEYF.

V gene TRBV5-6 combines with J gene TRBJ1-2. CDR3 length: 12 amino acids. Germline V gene sequence: CDR1 SGHDT, CDR2 YYEEEE. The CDR3 sequence: CASSLATGGYTF.

The chain has TRBV2 and TRBJ2-1; no DNA is available, so the TRBD1 call from TCRdb remains unchecked. Germline values: CDR1 SNHLY, CDR2 FYNNEI. This CDR3 contains 16 residues. This chain's CDR3 is CASSEAHWAGREEQFF.

The chain links TRBV11-2 to TRBJ2-1; TCRdb proposes TRBD2, but this gene call is untestable without DNA. The CDR3 consists of 12 residues. The germline CDR1 and CDR2 sequences are SGHAT and FQNNGV. CDR3 protein: CASSRTRNEQFF.

The chain couples TRBV20-1 to TRBJ1-4; TCRdb gives TRBD1 as the D gene, but with no DNA this cannot be confirmed. CDR3 length: 13 residues. The germline gives CDR1 DFQATT, CDR2 SNEGSKA (reference sequence). Here the CDR3 reads CSAAGTGSEKLFF.

This rearrangement joins TRBV2 to TRBJ2-5; TCRdb calls TRBD1, which cannot be checked without DNA. The CDR3 totals 15 residues. In germline, CDR1 is SNHLY, CDR2 FYNNEI. The CDR3 spells CASRLRDRLEETQYF.

This chain links TRBV3-1 with TRBJ2-7; TCRdb indicates TRBD1, and absent DNA this call remains unverified. The CDR3 has 14 residues. The V gene's germline CDR1 is LGHDT and CDR2 YNNKEL (reference sequence). The CDR3 spells CASSQGASSYEQYF.